This TCR beta chain stems from a study of OX40 agonist ivuxolimab in advanced cancers. The assay was immunoSEQ multiplex PCR, and TCRdb's table has in-frame clones only and misses some. The top ten clones hold 2.5% to 3% of a sample with tens of thousands of clones, roughly 87% of them seen once. The trim removed 5 bases at V and 0 bases at J, leaving 4 bases unmatched. The CDR3 spans 15 residues. Germline assignment: CDR1 MNHNY and CDR2 SVGAGI (reference sequence). The genes are TRBV6-6 and TRBJ1-5, with TRBD1 matching 7 bases. The receptor was isolated from an adult with an advanced solid tumor such as melanoma, head and neck, liver or kidney cancer. Here the sequenced sample was CD4+ or CD8+ T cells sorted from blood, taken in a trial of the OX40 agonist ivuxolimab. For the CDR3, the DNA is TGTGCCAGCAGTAAACGGGACAGTAGCAATCAGCCCCAGCATTTT. As protein: CASSKRDSSNQPQHF.